A selection of T cell receptor beta chains follows, all from one sample in a study of PD-L1 blockade in urothelial cancer. Profiling relied on immunoSEQ multiplex PCR, and the TCRdb table lists in-frame clones only, not all of them. The repertoire includes fewer than 95,000 clones, roughly 84% of them detected once, and roughly 1.9% sits in the top ten. The sequencing used PBMCs, collected around atezolizumab (anti-PD-L1) treatment. These receptors all stem from a man aged 60-69 years with urothelial cancer. The CDR3 runs from the conserved cysteine through the conserved F or W. Each record gives: D gene, clone size, J gene, V gene, CDR3 DNA, CDR3 protein. The D gene is left open where the match is weak. Clone size, where shown, is once, few, many, or a class for clones that have expanded.

>-|-|TRBJ1-2|TRBV5-4
TGTGCCAGCAGCTTGGACAGGCAAATCGGCTACACCTTC
CASSLDRQIGYTF
>TRBD1|once|TRBJ1-1|TRBV9
TGTGCCAGCAGCAGTTTTACAGGGGGGAACACTGAAGCTTTCTTT
CASSSFTGGNTEAFF
>TRBD1|-|TRBJ2-1|TRBV28
TGTGCCAGCGGACCCAACCCGGGACAGGGGCGCCCGAGGGGATACAATGAGCAGTTCTTC
CASGPNPGQGRPRGYNEQFF
>TRBD1|-|TRBJ2-7|TRBV7-8
TGTGCCAGCAGCTTCAAGACAGGGATCACCGAGCAGTACTTC
CASSFKTGITEQYF
>-|few|TRBJ1-6|TRBV5-1
TGCGCCAGCAGCGGATCGGGTCTCGATTCACCCCTCCACTTT
CASSGSGLDSPLHF
>TRBD2|-|TRBJ2-1|TRBV5-4
TGTGCCAGCAGCTTGGATGGGACTAGCGGATTCCGCTCCTACAATGAGCAGTTCTTC
CASSLDGTSGFRSYNEQFF
>TRBD2|-|TRBJ2-1|TRBV10-3
TGTGCCATCAGTGAGTCGAAACGGGGGGGTTTGTATGAGCAGTTCTTC
CAISESKRGGLYEQFF
>TRBD1|-|TRBJ2-2|TRBV11-3
TGTGCCAGCAGCCCGACAGGGAGAAGCGCCGGGGAGCTGTTTTTT
CASSPTGRSAGELFF
>-|-|TRBJ2-1|TRBV29-1
TGCAGCGTTGAAGATGATCTAGGAAATGAGCAGTTCTTC
CSVEDDLGNEQFF
>-|-|TRBJ1-1|TRBV2
TGTGCCAGCAAGGTCGGACATGAAGCTTTCTTT
CASKVGHEAFF
>TRBD2|-|TRBJ2-7|TRBV9
TGTGCCAGCAGCGCGAGCTACGGACTAGGGGCCAACGAGCAGTACTTC
CASSASYGLGANEQYF
>-|-|TRBJ1-2|TRBV7-3
TGTGCCAGCACAGGCACAAACTATGGCTACACCTTC
CASTGTNYGYTF
>-|-|TRBJ2-3|TRBV11-3
TGTGCCAGCAGCTCCAGCGGACCAGATACGCAGTATTTT
CASSSSGPDTQYF
>TRBD1|-|TRBJ1-1|TRBV12-5
TGTGCTAGTGGTCCCGGGGACAGGGGTTGGACTGAAGCTTTCTTT
CASGPGDRGWTEAFF
>TRBD2|-|TRBJ2-5|TRBV5-6
TGTGCCAGCAGCTTCTTTAGCGGGAGTACTCTAGAGACCCAGTACTTC
CASSFFSGSTLETQYF
>TRBD2|-|TRBJ2-1|TRBV13
TGTGCCAGCAGCTTATGGGGTAGCGGGAGGGCCCTCGACAATGAGCAGTTCTTC
CASSLWGSGRALDNEQFF
>TRBD1|once|TRBJ1-3|TRBV7-9
TGTGCCAGCAGCCCCGGGACAGGCGGGAACACCATATATTTT
CASSPGTGGNTIYF
>TRBD1|-|TRBJ2-1|TRBV5-4
TGTGCCAGCAGCAACGACAGGGTATCCTACAATGAGCAGTTCTTC
CASSNDRVSYNEQFF
>TRBD2|-|TRBJ2-1|TRBV12-5
TGTGCTAGTGGTCCCAGACTAGCGGGAGTCTACAATGAGCAGTTCTTC
CASGPRLAGVYNEQFF
>TRBD2|-|TRBJ2-3|TRBV7-9
TGTGCCAGCAGCTCGCTTACTAGCGGACCAGATACGCAGTATTTT
CASSSLTSGPDTQYF
>-|-|TRBJ1-5|TRBV6-1
TGTGCCAGCAGTGAAGCCGGTATGGGCAATCAGCCCCAGCATTTT
CASSEAGMGNQPQHF
>-|-|TRBJ2-7|TRBV19
TGTGCCAGTAGTACACCCGAGGATGCCTACGAGCAGTACTTC
CASSTPEDAYEQYF
>-|-|TRBJ2-3|TRBV5-4
TGTGCCAGCCTCGAGGACCAGCGGAGCACAGATACGCAGTATTTT
CASLEDQRSTDTQYF
>-|-|TRBJ2-7|TRBV20-1
TGCAGTGCTCGACAGGACCTGGAGCTGTACTTC
CSARQDLELYF
>TRBD1|-|TRBJ1-2|TRBV19
TGTGCCAGTAGTACTGGGACAGGGGGGACCATCTATGGCTACACCTTC
CASSTGTGGTIYGYTF
>TRBD1|-|TRBJ1-2|TRBV7-2
TGTGCCAGCAGCTTACCAACCTGGGGACAGCAATATGGCTACACCTTC
CASSLPTWGQQYGYTF
>TRBD2|-|TRBJ2-5|TRBV9
TGTGCCAGCAGCGTAGCGACTAGCGGGGTAGAGACCCAGTACTTC
CASSVATSGVETQYF
>TRBD1|few|TRBJ1-2|TRBV18
TGTGCCAGCTCCGGACAGGCTTGGGAGGGCTACACCTTC
CASSGQAWEGYTF
>TRBD1|once|TRBJ1-1|TRBV2
TGTGCCAGCAGTGTTCCACTTAGACAGGGTGTAGCTTTCTTT
CASSVPLRQGVAFF
>TRBD2|once|TRBJ2-3|TRBV18
TGTGCCAGCCGGGCCAGACTAGCGGGAGGGCCGCATACGCAGTATTTT
CASRARLAGGPHTQYF
>-|few|TRBJ2-1|TRBV19
TGTGCCAGTAGTATCCAACAAGGGGACACCTACAATGAGCAGTTCTTC
CASSIQQGDTYNEQFF
>TRBD1|-|TRBJ1-4|TRBV2
TGTGCCAGCAGTGTCCACGCCGGGACAGGGGGGACTAATGAAAAACTGTTTTTT
CASSVHAGTGGTNEKLFF
>-|once|TRBJ2-2|TRBV6-4
TGTGCCAGCAGTGACTCTGGCGGCACCGGGGAGCTGTTTTTT
CASSDSGGTGELFF
>-|-|TRBJ1-5|TRBV28
TGTGCCAGCACCTCCGACTGGAGCAATCAGCCCCAGCATTTT
CASTSDWSNQPQHF
>-|-|TRBJ2-1|TRBV11-2
TGTGCCAGCAGCACTGGAGGTAGCTCCTACAATGAGCAGTTCTTC
CASSTGGSSYNEQFF
>TRBD2|-|TRBJ2-3|TRBV10-2
TGCGCCAGCAGTGGTAGCGGGGCCTATACGCAGTATTTT
CASSGSGAYTQYF
>TRBD2|-|TRBJ2-3|TRBV5-1
TGCGCCAGCAGCTTGGCCCGGGGGGGGCCTGGAGATACGCAGTATTTT
CASSLARGGPGDTQYF
>TRBD1|few|TRBJ2-7|TRBV19
TGTGCCAGTAGTCCCGGGACAGGAGGCTACGAGCAGTACTTC
CASSPGTGGYEQYF
>TRBD1|-|TRBJ2-6|TRBV4-3
TGCGCCAGCAGCAATGGACAGGGGAGCTCTGGGGCCAACGTCCTGACTTTC
CASSNGQGSSGANVLTF
>TRBD2|few|TRBJ2-4|TRBV18
TGTGCCAGCTCACCCCAGGCTAGCGGGGGCCCGGGGCGCAAAAACATTCAGTACTTC
CASSPQASGGPGRKNIQYF
>-|-|TRBJ2-7|TRBV7-2
TGTGCCAGCAGCCTCAATCAGGGGTTCAACTACGAGCAGTACTTC
CASSLNQGFNYEQYF
>TRBD1|-|TRBJ2-1|TRBV15
TGTGCCACCAGCAGAGATCACAGGGGTGCCAATGAGCAGTTCTTC
CATSRDHRGANEQFF
>TRBD2|-|TRBJ2-1|TRBV2
TGTGCCACCCTTAGGACTAGTGGTGAGGGTCCGGATGAGCAGTTCTTC
CATLRTSGEGPDEQFF
>-|once|TRBJ1-1|TRBV19
TGTGCCAGTCGGGAAGGAGCCATGAACACTGAAGCTTTCTTT
CASREGAMNTEAFF
>TRBD1|few|TRBJ2-3|TRBV5-6
TGTGCCAGCAGCTTGGGGACAGGGGACACTCGATTGGACACAGATACGCAGTATTTT
CASSLGTGDTRLDTDTQYF
>TRBD2|-|TRBJ2-1|TRBV19
TGTGCCAGTAGTATAGGGCTAGCGGGGTACTACAATGAGCAGTTCTTC
CASSIGLAGYYNEQFF
>TRBD2|few|TRBJ2-1|TRBV7-8
TGTGCCAGCAGCTTACGGACCGGGACTAGTTACGTTGAGCAGTTCTTC
CASSLRTGTSYVEQFF
>TRBD1|-|TRBJ1-3|TRBV9
TGTGCCAGCAGCCCCGGGGACAGATCTGGAAACACCATATATTTT
CASSPGDRSGNTIYF
>TRBD2|-|TRBJ2-2|TRBV9
TGTGCCAGCAGCGTAGGGCTAGCGGGGGACTTGAGCTACACCGGGGAGCTGTTTTTT
CASSVGLAGDLSYTGELFF
>-|-|TRBJ2-7|TRBV5-1
TGCGCCAGCAGCACCCAATCTCTACAGGATATTCAGTACTTC
CASSTQSLQDIQYF
>-|-|TRBJ2-3|TRBV6-1
TGTGCCAGCAGGGGAGGTTTCGGGGATACGCAGTATTTT
CASRGGFGDTQYF
>-|-|TRBJ2-7|TRBV7-2
TGTGCCAGCAGCTTCTTAGGGGCGGTTGAGCAGTACTTC
CASSFLGAVEQYF
>-|once|TRBJ1-3|TRBV5-1
TGCGCCAGCAGCAGCCGAGGGCAGATATCCTCTGGAAACACCATATATTTT
CASSSRGQISSGNTIYF
>TRBD1|-|TRBJ2-4|TRBV6-1
TGTGCCAGCAGTGAAGGGGGGACAGGCAAAAACATTCAGTACTTC
CASSEGGTGKNIQYF